This TCR beta chain was documented in a study of early T cells in non-severe SARS-CoV-2 infection. Separate cDNA molecules each had unique molecular identifiers attached to them. MiXCR was run by TCRdb on the 5' RACE reads, yielding one entry per CDR3 protein. The profile shows tens of thousands of distinct CDR3 sequences, around 12% of them singletons. CDR3 length: 13 amino acids. V was shortened by 5 bases and J by 5 bases, with 10 bases between the two germline ends. This sequence was found in an adult who was a healthcare worker with PCR-confirmed SARS-CoV-2 infection or an uninfected control (not recorded which). The sample comprised whole blood. The chain links TRBV12-3 or TRBV12-4 to TRBJ2-1; D ambiguous. This chain's CDR3 is CASSPELNNEQFF. CDR3 nucleotides: TGTGCCAGCAGTCCCGAGTTAAACAATGAGCAGTTCTTC.